This TCR beta chain comes out of a study of shared clonotypes between healthy human individuals. Study background: Per-donor plates numbered three CD4 naive, three CD4 memory, two CD8 naive and one CD8 memory.

The repertoire was sequenced with immunoSEQ multiplex PCR; TCRdb's copy has only in-frame clones and lacks some. The sample yields about 770,000 clones, 72% seen once. The germline CDR1 and CDR2 sequences are MNHNY and SVGAGI (reference sequence). CDR3 length: 16 amino acids. V lost 4 bases to trimming and J lost 0 bases; unmatched junction nucleotides: 3. Investigators divided CD4+ cells into CD45RA+ naive and CD45RA-negative memory subsets. Study-level points and caveats: Clonotype sharing among donors likely depends on sequencing depth.

With regard to this clone: The antigen remains undetermined.

The sequence was obtained from a woman aged 25 to 45 in good health. This rearrangement joins TRBV6-6 to TRBJ2-1; 10 bases agree with TRBD2. Sequencing used memory CD4+ T cells sorted from blood. Subset defined: CD45RA-negative fraction. CDR3 protein: CASSSASGSSYNEQFF. CDR3 sequence (DNA): TGTGCCAGCAGTTCCGCTAGCGGGAGCTCCTACAATGAGCAGTTCTTC.